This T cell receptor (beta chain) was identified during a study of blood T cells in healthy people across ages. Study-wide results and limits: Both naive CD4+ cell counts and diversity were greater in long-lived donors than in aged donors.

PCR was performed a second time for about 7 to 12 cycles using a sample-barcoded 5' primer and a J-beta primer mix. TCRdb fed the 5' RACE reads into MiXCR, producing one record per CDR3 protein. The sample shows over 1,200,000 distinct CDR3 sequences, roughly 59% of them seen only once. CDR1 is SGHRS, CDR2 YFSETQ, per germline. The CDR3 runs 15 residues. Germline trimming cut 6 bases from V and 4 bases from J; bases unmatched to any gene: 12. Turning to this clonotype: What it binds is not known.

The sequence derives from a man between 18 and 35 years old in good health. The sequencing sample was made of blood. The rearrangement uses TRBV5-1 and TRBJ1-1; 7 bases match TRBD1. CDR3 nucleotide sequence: TGCGCCAGCAATAAAGGGGGCCCTAGAGCCACTGAAGCTTTCTTT. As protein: CASNKGGPRATEAFF.